The 20 T cell receptor beta chains presented below share a single source sample, sequenced in a study of T cells in Graves' hyperthyroidism and ophthalmopathy. What was amplified from RNA transcripts were TCR beta CDR3 regions. The primer set for the first-round RT-PCR of the TCR CDR3 was HTBI. TCRdb fed the multiplex PCR reads into MiXCR, producing one record per CDR3 protein. The sample contains roughly 380,000 distinct CDR3 sequences, approximately 15% of which appear only once. The specimen was blood. These receptor sequences come from a woman between 55 and 75 years old with Graves' hyperthyroidism.

This clonotype was seen a handful of times. The chain recombines TRBV5-1 with TRBJ2-1; unclear D gene. This CDR3 has 15 residues. Germline assignment: CDR1 SGHRS and CDR2 YFSETQ. The V end was cut by 0 bases, the J end by 0 bases, with 7 bases between. DNA for the CDR3: TGCGCCAGCAGCTTGGAGCCGGACTCCTACAATGAGCAGTTCTTC. Residues: CASSLEPDSYNEQFF.

This clonotype was counted ten times or more. The chain links TRBV27 to TRBJ2-3; TRBD2 matches 14 bases. After removal of 2 bases from V and 4 bases from J, the junction contained 5 bases not matched to a gene. CDR1 is MNHEY, CDR2 SMNVEV, per germline (reference sequence). CDR3 length: 17 residues. The CDR3 region has the DNA TGTGCCAGCAGTTTAAGACTAGCGGGAGGGCCAGCAGATACGCAGTATTTT. This sequence encodes CASSLRLAGGPADTQYF.

The chain uses TRBV25-1 and TRBJ2-3; 7 nucleotides line up with TRBD1. The CDR3 is 14 amino acids. Germline assignment: CDR1 MGHDK and CDR2 SYGVNS. The V gene end was trimmed by 5 bases and the J gene end by 5 bases; junction bases not matched to a gene: 7. The DNA of the CDR3 is TGTGCCAGCAGTTTAACAGGGGCCTTAGATACGCAGTATTTT. As protein: CASSLTGALDTQYF.

This clonotype has a count of ten or more. CDR3 DNA: TGTGCCAGCATTACGGACATAAACACTGAAGCTTTCTTT. It codes for CASITDINTEAFF. V is TRBV2 and J is TRBJ1-1; the D gene is possibly TRBD1 (5 bases). Germline CDR1 SNHLY, CDR2 FYNNEI. The CDR3 length is 13 residues. The V and J ends lost 7 bases and 2 bases respectively, with 11 bases between them. The whole variable domain, filled in from reference TRBV2 and TRBJ1-1, reads EPEVTQTPSHQVTQMGQEVILRCVPISNHLYFYWYRQILGQKVEFLVSFYNNEISEKSEIFDDQFSVERPDGSNFTLKIRSTKLEDSAMYFCASITDINTEAFFGQGTRLTVV.

This rearrangement joins TRBV20-1 to TRBJ1-1; TRBD1 agrees at 10 bases. Losses at the gene ends were 7 bases for V and 5 bases for J; bases not matched to a gene: 7. The CDR3 is 13 amino acids. CDR1 DFQATT and CDR2 SNEGSKA come from the germline V gene (reference sequence). CDR3 nucleotides: TGCAGTGGTACCGGGACAGGGGTGACTGAAGCTTTCTTT. This gives the protein CSGTGTGVTEAFF.

This clonotype came up many times. V usage is TRBV11-2 and J usage is TRBJ2-7, with 7 bases lining up with TRBD1. V was clipped by 7 bases and J by 7 bases; unmatched bases: 13. The germline CDR1 and CDR2 sequences are SGHAT and FQNNGV. The CDR3 has 14 amino acids. CDR3 sequence reads: CASNPFSGTDEQYF. The CDR3 region has the DNA TGTGCCAGCAACCCATTCTCCGGGACAGATGAGCAGTACTTC.

This clonotype was counted at least ten times. This CDR3 is CASSGQGARETQYF. CDR3 coding DNA: TGTGCCAGCAGTGGCCAGGGGGCAAGGGAGACCCAGTACTTC. The V gene is TRBV2, the J gene TRBJ2-5; TRBD1 matches 8 bases. The V segment lost 4 bases and the J segment 5 bases; nucleotides outside the gene matches: 6. Germline loops: CDR1 SNHLY, CDR2 FYNNEI. The CDR3 covers 14 residues.

In this sample, this clonotype turned up many times. The J gene is TRBJ2-7, the V gene TRBV10-3; D could derive from TRBD1 or TRBD2 (6 bases each). Trimming stripped 7 bases from V and 2 bases from J, with 15 bases between. CDR1 ENHRY and CDR2 SYGVKD come from the germline V gene. The CDR3 has 14 amino acids. The CDR3 spells CAINRGDEAYEQYF. CDR3 sequence (DNA): TGTGCCATCAATAGGGGGGACGAGGCCTACGAGCAGTACTTC.

This clonotype was counted at least ten times. This chain joins TRBV20-1 and TRBJ1-5; D is ambiguous. Germline CDR1 and CDR2: DFQATT and SNEGSKA (reference sequence). V was cut by 0 bases and J by 2 bases, with 14 bases left in between. The CDR3 contains 16 residues. CDR3 region: CSARDVFGEGNQPQHF. Here the CDR3 DNA reads TGCAGTGCTAGAGATGTATTTGGGGAGGGCAATCAGCCCCAGCATTTT.

The J gene is TRBJ2-5, the V gene TRBV5-8, with D possibly matching TRBD1 (6 bases). The germline V gene encodes CDR1 SGHTS and CDR2 YDEGEE. V was cut by 1 base and J by 5 bases, with 18 bases left in between. This CDR3 comprises 16 residues. The CDR3 region is CASSLFIGTKKETQYF. The CDR3 nucleotides read TGTGCCAGCAGCTTGTTTATTGGGACAAAAAAGGAGACCCAGTACTTC.

This clonotype was seen repeatedly, ten times or more. J is TRBJ2-5 and V is TRBV7-8, with D unclear. This CDR3 spans 11 amino acids. CDR1 SGHVS and CDR2 FQNEAQ come from the germline V gene. V was shortened by 4 bases and J by 5 bases, with 5 bases between the two germline ends. In nucleotides, the CDR3 is TGTGCCAGCAGCTATGGGGAGACCCAGTACTTC. Translated, it gives CASSYGETQYF.

The V and J genes are TRBV5-1 and TRBJ2-7, with D perhaps matching TRBD2 (7 bases). This CDR3 is 15 amino acids long. Trimming left V 3 bases short and J 2 bases short, with 15 bases between. Germline V lookup: CDR1 SGHRS, CDR2 YFSETQ. CDR3 loop: CASSWMEGGTYEQYF. In DNA, the CDR3 is TGCGCCAGCAGCTGGATGGAGGGGGGGACCTACGAGCAGTACTTC. Filled out from reference TRBV5-1 and TRBJ2-7, the complete variable domain reads KAGVTQTPRYLIKTRGQQVTLSCSPISGHRSVSWYQQTPGQGLQFLFEYFSETQRNKGNFPGRFSGRQFSNSRSEMNVSTLELGDSALYLCASSWMEGGTYEQYFGPGTRLTVT.

At least ten counts were recorded for this clonotype. The chain is built from TRBV7-8 and TRBJ2-5; weak D call: TRBD2 (5 bases). Germline CDR1 and CDR2: SGHVS and FQNEAQ. The CDR3 runs to 14 residues. V was pared by 1 base and J by 5 bases, with 11 bases between. The CDR3 spells CASSLGRRAETQYF. Here the CDR3 DNA reads TGTGCCAGCAGCTTAGGGAGGCGCGCGGAGACCCAGTACTTC.

This clonotype was detected ten times or more. V gene TRBV20-1 combines with J gene TRBJ2-3, with TRBD1 identical over 12 bases. V trimming: 2 bases; J trimming: 10 bases; junction bases outside the gene matches: 10. The CDR3 loop spans 15 amino acids. The germline gives CDR1 DFQATT, CDR2 SNEGSKA (reference sequence). Here the CDR3 DNA reads TGCAGTGCTAGAACCGGGACAGGGGGCGGAATTGCGCAGTATTTT. It encodes CSARTGTGGGIAQYF.

The table lists this clonotype with many counts. This sequence joins TRBV3-1 and TRBJ2-7, with a tentative D call TRBD2 (6 bases). Trimming stripped 5 bases from V and 2 bases from J, with 13 bases between. The CDR3 is 14 residues long. CDR1 is LGHDT and CDR2 is YNNKEL in the germline V gene (reference sequence). In DNA, the CDR3 is TGTGCCAGCAGCTTAGTGACTAGGCCCTACGAGCAGTACTTC. Translating gives CASSLVTRPYEQYF.

This clonotype was counted ten times or more. The J gene is TRBJ2-3, the V gene TRBV18; D is perhaps TRBD1 (5 bases). V shed 6 bases and J shed 0 bases, with 13 bases lying between them. CDR1 is KGHSH, CDR2 LQKENI, per germline. The CDR3 has 15 amino acids. CDR3 amino acids: CASSPRTTSTDTQYF. CDR3 DNA sequence: TGTGCCAGCTCCCCGAGGACAACTAGCACAGATACGCAGTATTTT. The whole variable domain, remainder taken from reference TRBV18 and TRBJ2-3, is NAGVMQNPRHLVRRRGQEARLRCSPMKGHSHVYWYRQLPEEGLKFMVYLQKENIIDESGMPKERFSAEFPKEGPSILRIQQVVRGDSAAYFCASSPRTTSTDTQYFGPGTRLTVL.

This clonotype was seen more than once but under ten times. This chain links TRBV2 with TRBJ1-5; 7 bases map to TRBD1. V lost 3 bases to trimming and J lost 15 bases; unmatched junction nucleotides: 8. This CDR3 comprises 12 residues. Germline-derived CDR1 and CDR2 are SNHLY and FYNNEI. The CDR3 bases are TGTGCCAGCAGTGAGACAGGGCGGGTTGGGCATTTT. Protein sequence: CASSETGRVGHF.

This clonotype was counted between two and nine times. This chain links TRBV19 with TRBJ1-2, with D tentatively TRBD1 (6 bases). The CDR3 covers 13 residues. Germline CDR1 reads LNHDA; CDR2 reads SQIVND (reference sequence). Trimming stripped 7 bases from V and 4 bases from J, with 13 bases between. The chain's CDR3 is CASKGGVSYGYTF. The CDR3 DNA reads as TGTGCCAGTAAGGGGGGAGTCAGCTATGGCTACACCTTC.

The chain's CDR3 is CSVEDRGKGSDYGYTF. In nucleotides, the CDR3 is TGCAGCGTTGAAGATCGAGGAAAGGGTTCAGACTATGGCTACACCTTC. The chain is built from TRBV29-1 and TRBJ1-2; D not certain. V was clipped by 0 bases and J by 3 bases, with 17 bases between them. This CDR3 spans 16 amino acids. CDR1 and CDR2 from the germline V gene are SQVTM and ANQGSEA.

The sample holds a few counts of this clonotype. The chain joins TRBV30 to TRBJ2-7, with 8 bases lining up with TRBD1. Germline loops: CDR1 GTSNPN, CDR2 SVGIG (reference sequence). V gave up 1 base and J gave up 0 bases; unmatched junction bases: 2. The CDR3 totals 14 residues. The CDR3 region is CAWSDRGSSYEQYF. CDR3 DNA: TGTGCCTGGAGTGACAGGGGGTCCTCCTACGAGCAGTACTTC. Full variable domain (remainder filled in from reference TRBV30 and TRBJ2-7): SQTIHQWPATLVQPVGSPLSLECTVEGTSNPNLYWYRQAAGRGLQLLFYSVGIGQISSEVPQNLSASRPQDRQFILSSKKLLLSDSGFYLCAWSDRGSSYEQYFGPGTRLTVT.